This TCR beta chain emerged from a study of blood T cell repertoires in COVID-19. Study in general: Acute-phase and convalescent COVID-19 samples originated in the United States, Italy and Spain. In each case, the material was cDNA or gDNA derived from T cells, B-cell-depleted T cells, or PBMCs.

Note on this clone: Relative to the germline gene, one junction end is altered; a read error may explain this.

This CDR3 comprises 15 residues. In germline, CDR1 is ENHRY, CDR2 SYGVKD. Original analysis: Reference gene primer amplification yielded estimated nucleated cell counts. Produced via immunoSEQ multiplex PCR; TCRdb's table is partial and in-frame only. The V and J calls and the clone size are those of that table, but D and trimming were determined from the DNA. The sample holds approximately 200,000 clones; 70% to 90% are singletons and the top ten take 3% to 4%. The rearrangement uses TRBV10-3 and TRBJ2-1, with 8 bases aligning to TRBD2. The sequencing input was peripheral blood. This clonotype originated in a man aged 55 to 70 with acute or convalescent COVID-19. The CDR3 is CAISETGRAYNEQFF. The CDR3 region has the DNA TGTGCCATCAGTGAAACCGGGAGGGCCTATAATGAGCAGTTCTTC.